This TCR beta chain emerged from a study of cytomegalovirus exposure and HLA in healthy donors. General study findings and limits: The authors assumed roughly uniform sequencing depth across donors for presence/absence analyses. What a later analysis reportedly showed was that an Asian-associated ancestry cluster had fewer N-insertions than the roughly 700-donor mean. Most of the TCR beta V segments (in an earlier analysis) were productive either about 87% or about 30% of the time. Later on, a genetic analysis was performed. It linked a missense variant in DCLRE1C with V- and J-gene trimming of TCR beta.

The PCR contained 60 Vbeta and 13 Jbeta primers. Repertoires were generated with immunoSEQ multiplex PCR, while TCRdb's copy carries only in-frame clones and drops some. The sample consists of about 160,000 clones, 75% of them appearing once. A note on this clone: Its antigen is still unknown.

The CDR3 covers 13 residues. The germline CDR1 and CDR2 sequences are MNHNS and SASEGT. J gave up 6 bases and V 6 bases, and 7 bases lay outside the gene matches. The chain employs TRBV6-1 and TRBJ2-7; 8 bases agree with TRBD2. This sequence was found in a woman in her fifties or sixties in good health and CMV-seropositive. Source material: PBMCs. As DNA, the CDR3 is TGTGCCAGCAGGGCGGGGGGACTATCCGAGCAGTACTTC. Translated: CASRAGGLSEQYF.